The source of this T cell receptor (beta chain) is a study of cytomegalovirus exposure and HLA in healthy donors. Findings of the study overall: A later analysis reported that several of the most significant clusters appeared to be linked to common viral pathogens, among them Epstein-Barr virus. Reportedly, HLA-A and HLA-B alleles of most subjects were accurately predicted from TCR beta.

The CDR3 has 12 amino acids. Looked up from germline, CDR1 is PRHDT and CDR2 is FYEKMQ (reference sequence). The V and J ends lost 6 bases and 6 bases respectively, with 9 bases between them. In the PCR, 60 Vbeta and 13 Jbeta primers were used. TCRdb's table, derived via immunoSEQ multiplex PCR, lists solely in-frame clones and lacks some. The data show 84,000 or so clones, 84% seen once. Though probably carrying unrecorded immune exposures, donors were nominally healthy at sampling. Note on this clone: Its antigen remains unidentified.

J is TRBJ1-5 and V is TRBV13, with a weak D call TRBD1 (5 bases). The TCR was taken from a woman between 50 and 59 years old in good health and CMV-seronegative. The sequencing sample was made of PBMCs. CDR3 protein: CASSTGSQPQHF. The CDR3 DNA follows: TGTGCCAGCAGTACAGGTAGTCAGCCCCAGCATTTT.